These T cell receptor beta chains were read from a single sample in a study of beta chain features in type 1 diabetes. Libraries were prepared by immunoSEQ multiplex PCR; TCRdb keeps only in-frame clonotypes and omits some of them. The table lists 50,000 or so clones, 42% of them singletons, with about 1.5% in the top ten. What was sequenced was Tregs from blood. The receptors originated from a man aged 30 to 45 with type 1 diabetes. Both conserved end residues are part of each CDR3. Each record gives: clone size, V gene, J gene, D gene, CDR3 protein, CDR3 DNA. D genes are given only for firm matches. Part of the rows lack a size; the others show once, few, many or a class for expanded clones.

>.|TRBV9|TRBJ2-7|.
CASSPRPSGEQYF
TGTGCCAGCAGCCCACGACCTTCGGGCGAGCAGTACTTC
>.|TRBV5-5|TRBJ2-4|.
CASTLTDSIQYF
TGTGCCAGCACCCTGACAGATTCCATTCAGTACTTC
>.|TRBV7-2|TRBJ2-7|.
CASSPPGIYEQYF
TGTGCCAGCAGCCCCCCAGGGATCTACGAGCAGTACTTC
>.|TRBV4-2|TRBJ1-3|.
CASSQRDSGNTIYF
TGTGCCAGCAGCCAACGGGACTCTGGAAACACCATATATTTT
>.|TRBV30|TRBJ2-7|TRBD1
CAWSDGTGSYEQYF
TGTGCCTGGAGTGACGGGACAGGGTCCTACGAGCAGTACTTC
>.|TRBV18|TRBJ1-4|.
CASSPSKTHNEKLFF
TGTGCCAGCTCACCTTCGAAGACTCATAATGAAAAACTGTTTTTT
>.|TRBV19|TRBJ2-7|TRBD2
CASSPPIRGSYEQYF
TGTGCCAGTAGCCCCCCCATCCGCGGGAGTTACGAGCAGTACTTC
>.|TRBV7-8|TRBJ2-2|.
CASSLRSANTGELFF
TGTGCCAGCAGCTTACGGAGCGCGAACACCGGGGAGCTGTTTTTT
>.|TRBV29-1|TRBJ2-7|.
CSVQMGGEQYF
TGCAGCGTTCAAATGGGGGGCGAGCAGTACTTC
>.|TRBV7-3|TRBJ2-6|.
CASSLAGPGANVLTF
TGTGCCAGCAGCCTCGCAGGGCCTGGGGCCAACGTCCTGACTTTC
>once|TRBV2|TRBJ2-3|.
CASSYPVSTDTQYF
TGTGCCAGCAGTTACCCGGTTAGCACAGATACGCAGTATTTT
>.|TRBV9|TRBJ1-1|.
CASSVGPRGTEAFF
TGTGCCAGCAGCGTGGGTCCCCGGGGCACTGAAGCTTTCTTT
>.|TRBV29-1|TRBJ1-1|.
CSVVRGGQGEAFF
TGCAGCGTTGTTCGGGGGGGGCAAGGTGAAGCTTTCTTT
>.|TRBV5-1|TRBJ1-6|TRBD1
CASSFETGAYNSPLHF
TGCGCCAGCAGCTTTGAGACAGGGGCGTATAATTCACCCCTCCACTTT
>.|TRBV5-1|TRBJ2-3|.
CASSLSSGGFGPQYF
TGCGCCAGCAGCTTGTCCAGTGGGGGCTTTGGGCCGCAGTATTTT
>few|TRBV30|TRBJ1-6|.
CAWSKGQWGSPLHF
TGTGCCTGGAGTAAAGGACAGTGGGGTTCACCCCTCCACTTT
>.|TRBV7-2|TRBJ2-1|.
CASSIGPRGYNEQFF
TGTGCCAGCAGCATAGGACCCCGGGGCTACAATGAGCAGTTCTTC
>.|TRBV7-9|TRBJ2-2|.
CASSSQGPGELFF
TGTGCCAGCAGCTCACAGGGTCCCGGGGAGCTGTTTTTT
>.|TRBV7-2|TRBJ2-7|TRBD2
CASSSATRLAGVSYEQYF
TGTGCCAGCAGCTCTGCCACCCGACTAGCGGGAGTTTCTTACGAGCAGTACTTC
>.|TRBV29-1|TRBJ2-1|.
CSVRRFGQEGFF
TGCAGCGTTAGACGCTTCGGACAGGAGGGGTTCTTC
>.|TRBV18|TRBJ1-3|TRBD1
CASRNPGQGAAGNTIYF
TGTGCCAGCCGGAATCCGGGACAGGGGGCCGCTGGAAACACCATATATTTT
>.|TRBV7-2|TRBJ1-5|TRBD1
CASSPTGYSNQPQHF
TGTGCCAGCAGCCCGACAGGGTACAGCAATCAGCCCCAGCATTTT
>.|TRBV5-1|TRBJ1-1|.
CASSPRTANTEAFF
TGCGCCAGCAGCCCACGGACAGCAAACACTGAAGCTTTCTTT
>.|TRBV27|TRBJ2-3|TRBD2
CASSSGLAGGTDTQYF
TGTGCCAGCAGTTCGGGACTAGCGGGAGGGACAGATACGCAGTATTTT
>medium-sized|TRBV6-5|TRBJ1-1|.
CASSGGDYHPAFF
TGTGCCAGCAGTGGGGGGGACTACCACCCGGCTTTCTTT
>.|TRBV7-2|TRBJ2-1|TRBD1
CASKTGGPPNEQFF
TGTGCCAGCAAGACAGGGGGACCTCCCAATGAGCAGTTCTTC
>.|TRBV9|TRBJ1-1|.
CASSVAEGGQGEAFF
TGTGCCAGCAGCGTAGCTGAAGGGGGACAAGGTGAAGCTTTCTTT
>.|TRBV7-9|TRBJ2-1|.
CASSSSGLRGEQFF
TGTGCCAGCAGCTCGTCGGGACTCCGCGGGGAGCAGTTCTTC
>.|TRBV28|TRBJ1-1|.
CASSPNDRGNTEAFF
TGTGCCAGCAGCCCAAATGATAGGGGGAACACTGAAGCTTTCTTT
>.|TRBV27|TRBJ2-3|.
CASSAPGHTSTDTQYF
TGTGCCAGCAGTGCACCGGGACATACTAGCACAGATACGCAGTATTTT
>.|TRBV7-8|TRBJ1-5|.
CASSPGLNNQPQHF
TGTGCCAGCAGCCCGGGACTGAACAATCAGCCCCAGCATTTT
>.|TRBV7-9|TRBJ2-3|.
CASSLVGDDDTQYF
TGTGCCAGCAGCTTAGTGGGAGATGATGATACGCAGTATTTT
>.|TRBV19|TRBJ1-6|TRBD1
CASSDRDGGSPLHF
TGTGCCAGTTCCGACAGGGACGGCGGTTCACCCCTCCACTTT
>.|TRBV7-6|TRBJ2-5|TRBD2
CASSPWASGETQYF
TGTGCCAGCAGCCCATGGGCTAGCGGGGAGACCCAGTACTTC
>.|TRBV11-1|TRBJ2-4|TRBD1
CASSTRQGAGKNIQYF
TGTGCCAGCAGCACCCGACAGGGGGCTGGCAAAAACATTCAGTACTTC
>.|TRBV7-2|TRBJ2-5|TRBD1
CASSSRRTGGSAETQYF
TGTGCCAGCAGCTCCCGGCGGACAGGAGGTTCGGCAGAGACCCAGTACTTC
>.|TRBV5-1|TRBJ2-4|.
CASSLRGAENIQYF
TGCGCCAGCAGCTTGCGCGGAGCTGAGAACATTCAGTACTTC
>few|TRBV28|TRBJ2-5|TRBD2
CASSLGWGRTSGETQYF
TGTGCCAGCAGTTTAGGTTGGGGGCGGACTAGCGGAGAGACCCAGTACTTC
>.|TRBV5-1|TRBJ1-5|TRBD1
CASSPKDRKNQPQHF
TGCGCCAGCAGCCCGAAGGACAGGAAAAATCAGCCCCAGCATTTT
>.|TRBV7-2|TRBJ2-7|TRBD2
CASSLGTSGTYEQYF
TGTGCCAGCAGCTTAGGGACTAGCGGCACCTACGAGCAGTACTTC
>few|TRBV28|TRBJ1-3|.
CASRADNSGNTIYF
TGTGCCAGCAGGGCGGACAACTCTGGAAACACCATATATTTT